This T cell receptor beta chain was sequenced for a study of control samples from healthy donors and cancer patients. Clones were read by immunoSEQ multiplex PCR, and TCRdb kept only the in-frame ones, dropping some. The repertoire holds about 140,000 clones, with roughly 92% as singletons. CDR3 length equals 13 residues. Germline CDR1 is LGHDT and CDR2 is YNNKEL (reference sequence). V shed 4 bases and J shed 3 bases, with 10 bases lying between them. The sequence was obtained from a man aged 30-40 years in good health. The sequenced sample consisted of blood. This chain connects TRBV3-1 (or the pseudogene TRBV3-2) to TRBJ2-7; D unclear. Here the CDR3 reads CASSRYTNYEQYF. Written as DNA, the CDR3 is TGTGCCAGCAGCCGATATACAAACTACGAGCAGTACTTC.